The 27 T cell receptor beta chains presented below share a single source sample, sequenced in a study of molecular identifiers for immune sequencing clone quantification. TCRdb itself ran the PCR reads through MiXCR, one entry per CDR3 protein. The table shows hundreds of thousands of distinct CDR3 sequences, with about 25% occurring only once. Specimen: naive CD8+ T cells from blood, with Jurkat cell RNA spiked in. Subset: FACS-sorted CD8+CD4-CCR7+CD45RA+ naive T cells. These receptors were collected from a human donor in good health. Some libraries in this study had Jurkat cell RNA spiked in.

This clonotype was picked up many times. The CDR3 region has the DNA TGTGCCAGCAGTTCCCGTAAGGCCTACGAGCAGTACTTC. Translated: CASSSRKAYEQYF. The rearrangement uses TRBV28 and TRBJ2-7; unclear D gene. Germline lookup yields CDR1 MDHEN and CDR2 SYDVKM. V was trimmed by 4 bases and J by 2 bases, leaving 9 bases between them. This CDR3 region has 13 residues.

This clonotype has a count of ten or more. The chain employs TRBV5-1 and TRBJ2-3, with a weak D call TRBD2 (7 bases). Trimming stripped 4 bases from V and 4 bases from J, with 16 bases between. This CDR3 comprises 15 residues. Germline loops: CDR1 SGHRS, CDR2 YFSETQ. CDR3 nucleotides: TGCGCCAGCAGCCCACAGGGAAGCGGGGCAGATACGCAGTATTTT. Its protein is CASSPQGSGADTQYF.

Concerning this clonotype: This may be a read error, as it is one base from a much larger clone. The gene calls are TRBV30 and TRBJ1-5; D is perhaps TRBD1 (6 bases). This CDR3 is 19 amino acids long. Germline loops: CDR1 GTSNPN, CDR2 SVGIG (reference sequence). The V end lost 3 bases, the J end lost 4 bases, and 28 bases lay between the germline ends. The chain's CDR3 is CAWSWLGDTGLYRNQPQHF. For the CDR3, the DNA is TGTGCCTGGAGCTGGCTCGGGGACACGGGGTTATATAGAAATCAGCCCCAGCATTTT.

This clonotype has more than one count but fewer than ten. This chain uses TRBV9 with TRBJ2-6; D is uncertain. The CDR3 sequence is 12 residues long. Germline CDR1 SGDLS, CDR2 YYNGEE. The V and J ends lost 3 bases and 7 bases respectively, with 5 bases between them. CDR3 sequence reads: CASSGRANVLTF. CDR3 nucleotides: TGTGCCAGCAGCGGTCGAGCCAACGTCCTGACTTTC.

In its sample, this clonotype was seen many times. The gene calls are TRBV20-1 and TRBJ2-1; D ambiguous. Looked up from germline, CDR1 is DFQATT and CDR2 is SNEGSKA (reference sequence). V lost 4 bases and J 4 bases, leaving 11 bases between the germline ends. CDR3 size: 13 residues. The CDR3, as DNA: TGCAGTGCTAAGGATTACGGGTACAATGAGCAGTTCTTC. Residues: CSAKDYGYNEQFF.

As concerns this clonotype: This clone may be a read error of a much larger clone one base away. The chain carries TRBV30 and TRBJ2-1; the match to TRBD2 covers 8 bases. This CDR3 is built from 14 residues. The germline V gene encodes CDR1 GTSNPN and CDR2 SVGIG (reference sequence). Trimming removed 0 bases from V and 12 bases from J; junction bases left unmatched: 10. CDR3 amino acids: CAWSVILAGSGQFF. The CDR3 DNA reads as TGTGCCTGGAGTGTCATCCTAGCGGGTAGTGGGCAGTTCTTC.

Worth noting for this clonotype: Possible read error: a much larger clone is one base away. The CDR3 DNA reads as TGTGCCAGCAGCGTAGGCGGGAATGGTTACGAGCAGTACTTC. Protein: CASSVGGNGYEQYF. V gene TRBV9 combines with J gene TRBJ2-7; maybe TRBD2 (6 bases). The V gene's germline CDR1 is SGDLS and CDR2 YYNGEE. With 0 bases removed from V and 4 bases from J, the gap between germline ends came to 11 bases. The CDR3 is 14 residues long.

The rearrangement links TRBV7-9 to TRBJ2-7, with TRBD2 identical over 12 bases. The V and J ends lost 2 bases and 6 bases, in that order; junction bases with no gene match: 5. The CDR3 runs 15 residues. Germline lookup yields CDR1 SEHNR and CDR2 FQNEAQ (reference sequence). The CDR3 spells CASSLIELAGGEQYF. The CDR3, as DNA: TGTGCCAGCAGCTTAATTGAACTAGCGGGAGGCGAGCAGTACTTC. The full variable domain, in which reference TRBV7-9 and TRBJ2-7 provide the parts outside the CDR3, is DTGVSQNPRHKITKRGQNVTFRCDPISEHNRLYWYRQTLGQGPEFLTYFQNEAQLEKSRLLSDRFSAERPKGSFSTLEIQRTEQGDSAMYLCASSLIELAGGEQYFGPGTRLTVT.

This clonotype was counted many times. The chain recombines TRBV7-6 with TRBJ2-1, with TRBD2 matching over 8 bases. With 3 bases clipped from V and 7 bases from J, the junction kept 11 bases outside the gene matches. CDR3 length: 16 amino acids. Germline V lookup: CDR1 SGHVS, CDR2 FNYEAQ. This CDR3 reads CASSLPVERELNEQFF. CDR3 DNA: TGTGCCAGCAGCTTGCCGGTGGAGCGGGAGTTAAATGAGCAGTTCTTC.

A remark on this clonotype: Germline and junction disagree at one end, which may indicate a read error. V is TRBV18 and J is TRBJ2-3, with D maybe TRBD2 (7 bases). Germline V gives CDR1 KGHSH, CDR2 LQKENI. The CDR3 is made up of 20 amino acids. The CDR3 nucleotides read TGTGCCAGCTCACCACCGTGGGGGGAACTTGCGGGGGCGAGCACAGATACGCAGTGTTTT. It codes for CASSPPWGELAGASTDTQCF.

Many counts were recorded for this clonotype. The genes are TRBV12-3 or TRBV12-4 and TRBJ2-3; the D gene is possibly TRBD2 (5 bases). The V end was cut by 3 bases, the J end by 2 bases, with 9 bases between. The CDR3 is made up of 14 amino acids. The CDR3 spells CASSFGLNTDTQYF. The CDR3 DNA reads TGTGCCAGCAGTTTCGGACTGAACACAGATACGCAGTATTTT.

This clonotype was counted ten times or more. The chain combines TRBV13 with TRBJ1-1; no clear D. This CDR3 spans 11 amino acids. V was cut by 5 bases and J by 6 bases, with 7 bases left in between. Germline V gives CDR1 PRHDT, CDR2 FYEKMQ (reference sequence). As DNA, the CDR3 is TGTGCCAGCAGCCCACTGGCTGAAGCTTTCTTT. Translating gives CASSPLAEAFF. Looking up the rest from reference TRBV13 and TRBJ1-1 gives the full variable domain: AAGVIQSPRHLIKEKRETATLKCYPIPRHDTVYWYQQGPGQDPQFLISFYEKMQSDKGSIPDRFSAQQFSDYHSELNMSSLELGDSALYFCASSPLAEAFFGQGTRLTVV.

This clonotype was seen a few times. At one end the junction does not follow the germline gene, possibly because of a read error. This chain uses TRBV5-3 with TRBJ2-7; D possibly matches TRBD1 or TRBD2 (5 bases each). TRBV5-3 is treated as an ORF (open reading frame) with a function not yet certain. This CDR3 is built from 12 residues. The CDR3 loop is CASSLWGIEQYF. The CDR3 bases are TGTGCCAGCAGCTTGTGGGGGATCGAGCAGTACTTC.

This clonotype was detected a few times. CDR3 sequence (DNA): TGTGCCAGTATCAGCCCCGATAGCAATCAGCCCCAGCATTTT. Its translation is CASISPDSNQPQHF. The rearrangement links TRBV19 to TRBJ1-5, with no clear D. Germline-derived CDR1 and CDR2 are LNHDA and SQIVND (reference sequence). This CDR3 is 14 amino acids long. V was cut by 7 bases and J by 0 bases, with 10 bases left in between.

The chain links TRBV7-9 to TRBJ2-7; no definite D call. V shed 5 bases and J shed 3 bases, with 8 bases lying between them. Germline loops: CDR1 SEHNR, CDR2 FQNEAQ (reference sequence). The CDR3 extends over 12 amino acids. The CDR3 loop is CASSHLNYEQYF. The DNA for the CDR3 is TGTGCCAGCAGCCACCTCAACTACGAGCAGTACTTC.

This clonotype was seen at least ten times. The J gene is TRBJ2-5, the V gene TRBV5-3, with D possibly TRBD1 on 6 matching bases. Being an ORF, TRBV5-3 has a function that is uncertain. V lost 4 bases and J lost 0, with 10 bases in between. This CDR3 contains 14 residues. The CDR3: CARSLRTDQETQYF. The CDR3 nucleotides read TGTGCCAGAAGCCTACGGACAGACCAAGAGACCCAGTACTTC.

In the case of this clonotype: A read error may explain this, as a much larger clone is one base away. This chain uses TRBV20-1 with TRBJ1-1; D unclear. CDR3 length: 15 residues. CDR1 and CDR2 from the germline V gene are DFQATT and SNEGSKA (reference sequence). The CDR3 region is CSARDQGIPNTGAFF. DNA of the CDR3: TGCAGTGCTAGAGATCAAGGGATCCCTAACACTGGAGCTTTCTTT.

This clonotype was found a few times. The chain has TRBV28 and TRBJ2-7; 7 nucleotides line up with TRBD1. There are 12 residues in the CDR3. The V gene's germline CDR1 is MDHEN and CDR2 SYDVKM. V trimming: 9 bases; J trimming: 3 bases; junction bases outside the gene matches: 5. The CDR3 DNA reads TGTGCCAGTAGGGACAGATACTACGAGCAGTACTTC. Protein: CASRDRYYEQYF. The full variable domain, with the rest looked up from reference TRBV28 and TRBJ2-7, is DVKVTQSSRYLVKRTGEKVFLECVQDMDHENMFWYRQDPGLGLRLIYFSYDVKMKEKGDIPEGYSVSREKKERFSLILESASTNQTSMYLCASRDRYYEQYFGPGTRLTVT.

The chain is built from TRBV12-3 or TRBV12-4 and TRBJ2-5; D may be TRBD1 (5 bases). V was cut by 5 bases and J by 2 bases, with 9 bases left in between. This CDR3 comprises 13 residues. CDR3 nucleotides: TGTGCCAGCAGTGCGGACATACAAGAGACCCAGTACTTC. This encodes CASSADIQETQYF.

The chain employs TRBV28 and TRBJ2-7, with 7 bases matching TRBD1. The CDR3 is 13 residues long. From germline, CDR1 is MDHEN and CDR2 SYDVKM. Germline trimming cut 8 bases from V and 6 bases from J; bases unmatched to any gene: 10. DNA for the CDR3: TGTGCCAGCCAGACCGGGACAGCCTCCGAGCAGTACTTC. Its protein product is CASQTGTASEQYF.

This chain links TRBV20-1 with TRBJ1-1, with D hard to call. Germline CDR1 is DFQATT and CDR2 is SNEGSKA (reference sequence). The CDR3 consists of 12 residues. Trimming removed 3 bases at V and 1 base at J, with 6 bases between. CDR3 amino acids: CSASKENTEAFF. The CDR3 DNA reads as TGCAGTGCTAGTAAAGAGAACACTGAAGCTTTCTTT.

Worth noting for this clonotype: A much larger clone differs by one base, so this may be a read error. The conserved closing phenylalanine or tryptophan is absent in this CDR3, likely reflecting a read error. This chain connects TRBV7-8 to TRBJ1-1; D gene unclear. The V gene lost 2 bases and the J gene lost 3 bases, with 13 bases spanning the gap. CDR3 length: 15 amino acids. The germline gives CDR1 SGHVS, CDR2 FQNEAQ. The CDR3: CASSLLRTDHTEAFS. In nucleotides, the CDR3 is TGTGCCAGCAGCTTATTGCGGACGGACCACACTGAAGCTTTCTCT.

On this clonotype itself: A much larger clonotype is one base distant, so this may be a read error. V gene TRBV4-1 combines with J gene TRBJ1-1; the D is unclear. The V gene's germline CDR1 is MGHRA and CDR2 YSYEKL. This CDR3 contains 17 residues. In DNA form, the CDR3 reads TGCGCCAGCAGCCATCTATTGTCTGGGGAGTCGAACACTGAAACTTTCTTT. Translation gives CASSHLLSGESNTETFF.

Regarding this clonotype: The limits of the CDR3 on the DNA are not certain, so only TCRdb's listed CDR3 is given. The chain employs TRBV5-3 and TRBJ2-3. TRBV5-3 counts as an open reading frame of uncertain function. Termini included, the CDR3 measures 13 amino acids. This CDR3 is CASRGFGTGTQYF.

J is TRBJ2-2 and V is TRBV19; 8 bases align to TRBD1. Germline loops: CDR1 LNHDA, CDR2 SQIVND (reference sequence). The CDR3 spans 15 residues. The junction had 8 bases not matched to a gene; V was cut back by 6 bases and J by 5 bases. The CDR3 is CASRHRDRFTGELFF. CDR3 DNA sequence: TGTGCCAGTAGACACCGGGACAGGTTTACCGGGGAGCTGTTTTTT.

A remark on this clonotype: A clone one base away is much larger, so this may be a read error. The J gene is TRBJ2-3, the V gene TRBV7-9; D might be TRBD1 (5 bases). This CDR3 is 17 amino acids long. In germline, CDR1 is SEHNR, CDR2 FQNEAQ (reference sequence). V gave up 5 bases and J gave up 0 bases, with 18 bases separating them. The CDR3 DNA sequence: TGTGCCAGCAGCCGGCCTACAGGAAACCATAGCACAGATACGCAGTATTTT. Its protein product is CASSRPTGNHSTDTQYF.

This sequence joins TRBV12-3 or TRBV12-4 and TRBJ2-2; 7 bases are shared with TRBD2. The V gene end was trimmed by 4 bases and the J gene end by 4 bases; junction bases not matched to a gene: 6. There are 15 residues in the CDR3. The CDR3 here is CASSSRGVFTGELFF. The CDR3 bases are TGTGCCAGCAGTTCACGGGGGGTTTTCACCGGGGAGCTGTTTTTT.